One and the same sample provided the 20 T cell receptor beta chains below, sequenced in a study of identical twins. TCRdb processed the 5' RACE reads anew with MiXCR; each CDR3 protein has one entry. This sample has some 760,000 distinct CDR3 sequences; about 20% occur once, and the top ten carry under 15%. This same sample was also part of a study on T cells expressing NK-cell markers.

Sequencing used PBMCs. The receptors come from a woman aged 18-29 years in good health.

This clonotype was counted many times. V and J are TRBV6-4 and TRBJ2-3, with 13 nucleotides matching TRBD2. Per the germline V gene, CDR1 is MRHNA and CDR2 is SNTAGT. The CDR3 length is 15 residues. The junction had 2 bases not matched to a gene; V was cut back by 4 bases and J by 4 bases. The CDR3 loop reads CASSAGTSGADTQYF. CDR3 nucleotides: TGTGCCAGCAGTGCCGGGACTAGCGGGGCAGATACGCAGTATTTT.

This clonotype was seen only a few times. This chain uses TRBV3-1 with TRBJ1-2; unclear D gene. The CDR3 runs to 13 residues. Germline V gene sequence: CDR1 LGHDT, CDR2 YNNKEL (reference sequence). V lost 3 bases and J 6 bases, leaving 11 bases between the germline ends. The CDR3 spells CASSHIAGHGYTF. DNA of the CDR3: TGTGCCAGCAGCCATATCGCTGGACATGGCTACACCTTC.

This clonotype turned up a few times. This sequence joins TRBV6-6 and TRBJ1-2; the match to TRBD1 covers 8 bases. This CDR3 is 11 amino acids long. Germline CDR1 is MNHNY and CDR2 is SVGAGI (reference sequence). Trimming cost V 7 bases and J 7 bases; bases outside gene matches: 2. The CDR3 nucleotides read TGTGCCAGCACAGACAGGGGTGGCTACACCTTC. It is translated as CASTDRGGYTF.

The rearrangement joins TRBV7-9 to TRBJ2-3; D is possibly TRBD2 (6 bases). Trimming took off 3 bases at V and 2 bases at J, with 15 bases between the two ends. The CDR3 consists of 16 residues. The germline V gene has CDR1 SEHNR and CDR2 FQNEAQ (reference sequence). The chain's CDR3 is CASSFRGKDHTDTQYF. CDR3 sequence (DNA): TGTGCCAGCAGCTTCCGGGGGAAGGACCACACAGATACGCAGTATTTT.

The V gene is TRBV3-1, the J gene TRBJ2-7, with a weak D call TRBD2 (5 bases). Germline V gives CDR1 LGHDT, CDR2 YNNKEL (reference sequence). The CDR3 is made up of 15 amino acids. Trimming took off 4 bases at V and 4 bases at J, with 17 bases between the two ends. The CDR3 region is CASSPPGDGVYEQYF. The DNA for the CDR3 is TGTGCCAGCAGCCCCCCCGGGGATGGGGTATACGAGCAGTACTTC.

This clonotype was seen only once. This chain joins TRBV20-1 and TRBJ2-5; either TRBD1 or TRBD2 may fit D (5 bases each). The CDR3 totals 15 residues. Germline CDR1 is DFQATT and CDR2 is SNEGSKA (reference sequence). V dropped 3 bases and J dropped 2 bases, with 16 bases sitting between them. The CDR3 DNA follows: TGCAGTGCTAGCCCTCAGGGAGATGGACAAGAGACCCAGTACTTC. It encodes CSASPQGDGQETQYF.

J is TRBJ2-1 and V is TRBV10-3, with 11 bases that match TRBD2. Germline V gene lookup returns CDR1 ENHRY and CDR2 SYGVKD. This CDR3 has 15 residues. Unmatched junction bases numbered 6, after V lost 7 bases and J lost 4 bases. The CDR3 bases are TGTGCCATCAAACGAGCTAGCGGGGGGTACAATGAGCAGTTCTTC. Amino acids: CAIKRASGGYNEQFF.

This rearrangement joins TRBV7-6 to TRBJ1-1, with no clear D. Germline V gene sequence: CDR1 SGHVS, CDR2 FNYEAQ. The CDR3 extends over 13 amino acids. Trimming removed 8 bases at V and 3 bases at J, with 13 bases between. CDR3 DNA sequence: TGTGCCAGCGGAAGGACCTTGGACACTGAAGCTTTCTTT. Translation: CASGRTLDTEAFF.

The rearrangement uses TRBV29-1 and TRBJ1-2; D perhaps matches TRBD1 (5 bases). The V and J ends lost 4 bases and 8 bases respectively, with 17 bases between them. This CDR3 has 13 residues. Per germline, CDR1 SQVTM and CDR2 ANQGSEA. CDR3 in DNA: TGCAGCGTTGTGAGAGACACAGGTTTAGGCTACACCTTC. As protein: CSVVRDTGLGYTF. The entire variable domain, with the rest obtained from reference TRBV29-1 and TRBJ1-2, is as follows: SAVISQKPSRDICQRGTSLTIQCQVDSQVTMMFWYRQQPGQSLTLIATANQGSEATYESGFVIDKFPISRPNLTFSTLTVSNMSPEDSSIYLCSVVRDTGLGYTFGSGTRLTVV.

This clonotype was recorded a few times. V is TRBV14 and J is TRBJ2-1, with 9 positions matching TRBD2. CDR3 length: 16 residues. The germline CDR1 and CDR2 sequences are SGHDN and FVKESK. Trimming at V came to 3 bases and at J to 9 bases, leaving 12 bases not matched to a gene. CDR3 nucleotides: TGTGCCAGCAGCCATAAAAGGAGGGAGCGGGAGGCTGAGCAGTTCTTC. This translates into CASSHKRREREAEQFF.

The rearrangement joins TRBV20-1 to TRBJ2-3; 10 nucleotides agree with TRBD2. The V segment lost 1 base and the J segment 4 bases; nucleotides outside the gene matches: 11. Germline CDR1 is DFQATT and CDR2 is SNEGSKA (reference sequence). The CDR3 extends over 17 amino acids. The CDR3 coding sequence is TGCAGTGCTAGAGGCGTTCTAGCGGGAGTCCCCCCAGATACGCAGTATTTT. As protein: CSARGVLAGVPPDTQYF.

The sample holds a few counts of this clonotype. This chain connects TRBV9 to TRBJ1-2; tentative D call: TRBD1 (6 bases). Trimming cost V 4 bases and J 7 bases, with 11 bases left between them. This CDR3 is 12 amino acids long. CDR1 SGDLS and CDR2 YYNGEE come from the germline V gene. CDR3 region: CASSSQGRGYTF. Written as DNA, the CDR3 is TGTGCCAGCAGCTCACAGGGACGTGGCTACACCTTC.

The J gene is TRBJ1-3, the V gene TRBV6-1; D unresolved. The germline gives CDR1 MNHNS, CDR2 SASEGT. Trimming pared 0 bases from V and 6 bases from J, leaving 18 bases between. The CDR3 is 17 residues long. The CDR3, as DNA: TGTGCCAGCAGTGAAGCGGCGGTCACCATCTGGGAAAACACCATATATTTT. Protein sequence: CASSEAAVTIWENTIYF.

The table lists this clonotype with a few counts. The rearrangement links TRBV28 to TRBJ2-5; 10 bases align to TRBD2. The CDR3 is 18 amino acids. J gave up 3 bases and V 5 bases, and 15 bases lay outside the gene matches. Germline V gene sequence: CDR1 MDHEN, CDR2 SYDVKM. CDR3 nucleotide sequence: TGTGCCAGCAGTCCCCCGAGTGTAGCGGGGGGAACTGAAGAGACCCAGTACTTC. Residues: CASSPPSVAGGTEETQYF.

V usage is TRBV7-2 and J usage is TRBJ2-1; no definite D call. The CDR3 loop spans 12 amino acids. Deletions cut 3 bases from V and 10 bases from J, with 10 bases between. CDR1 SGHTA and CDR2 FQGNSA come from the germline V gene. The CDR3 bases are TGTGCCAGCAGCTTTCCCGGATGGGAGCAGTTCTTC. Amino acids: CASSFPGWEQFF.

The V gene is TRBV20-1, the J gene TRBJ2-1; 13 bases line up with TRBD2. The CDR3 contains 18 residues. The germline V gene has CDR1 DFQATT and CDR2 SNEGSKA (reference sequence). V lost 5 bases and J lost 1; bases outside the gene matches: 11. The DNA for the CDR3 is TGCAGTGCTCGACGACCGGGACTAGCGGGGAGGTCCTACAATGAGCAGTTCTTC. It specifies CSARRPGLAGRSYNEQFF.

V is TRBV6-6 and J is TRBJ1-3; D is unclear. This CDR3 comprises 12 residues. Trimming removed 4 bases from V and 2 bases from J, with 3 bases in between. Germline loops: CDR1 MNHNY, CDR2 SVGAGI (reference sequence). The CDR3 DNA follows: TGTGCCAGCAGTTCCACTGGAAACACCATATATTTT. The encoded protein is CASSSTGNTIYF.

This clonotype was observed at least ten times. The V and J genes are TRBV25-1 and TRBJ1-2; D remains ambiguous. This CDR3 region has 11 residues. Trimming left V 5 bases short and J 8 bases short, with 9 bases between. Germline V gives CDR1 MGHDK, CDR2 SYGVNS. The CDR3 protein is CASSIAGGYTF. In nucleotides, the CDR3 is TGTGCCAGCAGTATTGCAGGCGGCTACACCTTC.

This clonotype was picked up a small number of times. V gene TRBV4-3 combines with J gene TRBJ2-7; 15 bases are shared with TRBD2. This CDR3 contains 20 residues. In germline, CDR1 is LGHNA, CDR2 YSLEER. The V and J ends lost 1 base and 3 bases, in that order; junction bases with no gene match: 13. The DNA of the CDR3 is TGCGCCAGCAGCCAAGGGGTGGTTTGGACTAGCGGGAGGGCCGACTACGAGCAGTACTTC. Its translation: CASSQGVVWTSGRADYEQYF.

This clonotype was seen more than once but under ten times. This sequence joins TRBV20-1 and TRBJ2-7; D unclear. V dropped 3 bases and J dropped 3 bases, with 9 bases sitting between them. CDR1 and CDR2 (germline): DFQATT, SNEGSKA (reference sequence). The CDR3 totals 12 residues. The DNA for the CDR3 is TGCAGTGCTAGGTGGCTGAACTACGAGCAGTACTTC. Encoded protein: CSARWLNYEQYF.